These 32 T cell receptor beta chains came from one sample sequenced in a study of T cell repertoires in cytomegalovirus infection. TCRdb used MiXCR to reprocess the reads, holding one entry per CDR3 protein. The sample records about 920,000 distinct CDR3 sequences, around a third being singletons. Antigens of these TCRs are unknown. Here the sequenced sample was cultured CD8+ T cells from PBMCs, taken from culture after CMV antigen stimulation. These receptors were taken from a human donor in good health (CMV status not recorded). Some clones in this sample may be carry-over from other donors' samples.

The chain uses TRBV10-3 and TRBJ2-3; 9 bases fit TRBD1. Germline CDR1 is ENHRY and CDR2 is SYGVKD. The CDR3 length is 15 residues. J was trimmed by 5 bases and V by 2 bases; bases with no gene match: 5. The CDR3 DNA sequence: TGTGCCATCAGTGAGACCGGACAGGGGCTAGATACGCAGTATTTT. Translation gives CAISETGQGLDTQYF.

This clonotype was observed a few times. This chain uses TRBV6-5 with TRBJ1-2; D possibly corresponds to TRBD1 (6 bases). Per the germline V gene, CDR1 is MNHEY and CDR2 is SVGAGI. The CDR3 covers 14 residues. With 5 bases removed from V and 4 bases from J, the gap between germline ends came to 14 bases. The chain's CDR3 is CASSKGGLSYGYTF. CDR3 DNA: TGTGCCAGCAGTAAGGGGGGATTATCCTATGGCTACACCTTC.

The sample holds a few counts of this clonotype. The V and J genes are TRBV5-5 and TRBJ1-1; D is uncertain. The CDR3 covers 16 residues. The V gene's germline CDR1 is SGHKS and CDR2 YYEKEE (reference sequence). V dropped 0 bases and J dropped 4 bases, with 16 bases sitting between them. CDR3 bases: TGTGCCAGCAGCTTGGGGTTACAGATTCCGGGCACTGAAGCTTTCTTT. Its protein is CASSLGLQIPGTEAFF.

This clonotype was picked up a small number of times. The chain carries TRBV12-3 or TRBV12-4 and TRBJ1-1, with D possibly being TRBD1 (6 bases). The ends were cut back, 3 bases at V and 0 bases at J, with 14 bases in the middle. This CDR3 spans 16 amino acids. CDR3 coding DNA: TGTGCCAGCAGTTTTAGGGACATTAGATTGAACACTGAAGCTTTCTTT. It specifies CASSFRDIRLNTEAFF.

The V call is TRBV27, the J call TRBJ1-5; 9 nucleotides line up with TRBD1. After removal of 4 bases from V and 2 bases from J, the junction contained 3 bases not matched to a gene. The CDR3 length is 15 residues. Germline V lookup: CDR1 MNHEY, CDR2 SMNVEV (reference sequence). CDR3 protein: CASSWTGAGNQPQHF. The CDR3 bases are TGTGCCAGCAGTTGGACAGGGGCGGGCAATCAGCCCCAGCATTTT.

V usage is TRBV6-6 and J usage is TRBJ1-1, with D unclear. The V gene lost 2 bases and the J gene lost 0 bases, with 10 bases spanning the gap. Germline values: CDR1 MNHNY, CDR2 SVGAGI (reference sequence). The CDR3 is 15 residues long. CDR3 residues: CASSYPLTVNTEAFF. The DNA of the CDR3 is TGTGCCAGCAGTTACCCTTTGACGGTGAACACTGAAGCTTTCTTT.

In this sample, this clonotype turned up many times. The rearrangement joins TRBV7-2 to TRBJ2-3; D assignment may be TRBD1 or TRBD2 (5 bases each). Germline CDR1 SGHTA, CDR2 FQGNSA. V lost 3 bases, J lost 4 bases, and 17 bases lay in between. The CDR3 runs 16 residues. CDR3 sequence (DNA): TGTGCCAGCAGCTTCCAGGGACCGGGGCCCTCAGATACGCAGTATTTT. As protein: CASSFQGPGPSDTQYF.

This clonotype was counted a few times. J is TRBJ2-3 and V is TRBV4-2, with TRBD1 identical over 7 bases. The CDR3 runs to 17 residues. Trimming took 0 bases from V and 3 from J; bases not matched to a gene: 9. Germline V gene data show CDR1 as LGHNA and CDR2 as YNFKEQ. The CDR3 coding sequence is TGTGCCAGCAGCCAAGAGCGTGGGGCAGGGGGTACAGATACGCAGTATTTT. Encoded protein: CASSQERGAGGTDTQYF.

V is TRBV6-5 and J is TRBJ1-2, with TRBD1 as a possible D gene (5 bases). This CDR3 has 15 residues. Germline CDR1 reads MNHEY; CDR2 reads SVGAGI. V dropped 7 bases and J dropped 3 bases, with 18 bases sitting between them. The DNA of the CDR3 is TGTGCCAGCACCCAACCGGGGCCCAAATACTATGGCTACACCTTC. This translates into CASTQPGPKYYGYTF.

The chain combines TRBV6-6 with TRBJ2-2; D may be TRBD2 (5 bases). The CDR3 is 13 amino acids. Germline CDR1 MNHNY, CDR2 SVGAGI (reference sequence). Trimming removed 10 bases at V and 7 bases at J, with 16 bases between. The CDR3 DNA reads as TGTGCCAATGGTCACACGGAGGTCGGGGAGCTGTTTTTT. Encoded protein: CANGHTEVGELFF.

The chain combines TRBV7-9 with TRBJ2-2; TRBD2 is a possible D gene (5 bases). Germline CDR1 is SEHNR and CDR2 is FQNEAQ (reference sequence). The V gene lost 3 bases and the J gene lost 5 bases, with 13 bases spanning the gap. The CDR3 has 15 amino acids. In DNA form, the CDR3 reads TGTGCCAGCAGCTTGGCAGGCACGGGGACCGGGGAGCTGTTTTTT. This encodes CASSLAGTGTGELFF.

This clonotype has a handful of counts. The chain combines TRBV6-2 or TRBV6-3 with TRBJ1-5; D may be TRBD1 (6 bases). Trimming removed 1 base from V and 7 bases from J, with 11 bases in between. This CDR3 region has 14 residues. The germline V gene has CDR1 MNHEY and CDR2 SVGEGT. The CDR3 nucleotides are TGTGCCAGCAGTTACTTCAGGGGCGGGCAGCCCCAGCATTTT. Its protein is CASSYFRGGQPQHF.

This clonotype has only a few counts. V and J are TRBV25-1 and TRBJ1-5; no definite D call. This CDR3 comprises 14 residues. Per germline, CDR1 MGHDK and CDR2 SYGVNS. V was shortened by 8 bases and J by 3 bases, with 14 bases between the two germline ends. The CDR3 DNA reads TGTGCCAGCTCACCGGAGGCTTACAATCAGCCCCAGCATTTT. Translation gives CASSPEAYNQPQHF.

This clonotype appeared a few times. The V and J genes are TRBV15 and TRBJ1-3; 7 bases are shared with TRBD1. The germline V gene has CDR1 LNHNV and CDR2 YYDKDF (reference sequence). This CDR3 region has 15 residues. The V segment lost 0 bases and the J segment 4 bases; nucleotides outside the gene matches: 3. The CDR3 here is CATSRDRGLGNTIYF. The CDR3 coding sequence is TGTGCCACCAGCAGAGATAGGGGGCTCGGAAACACCATATATTTT.

This sequence joins TRBV6-1 and TRBJ2-7, with a weak D call TRBD1 (5 bases). The CDR3 sequence is 15 residues long. The germline V gene encodes CDR1 MNHNS and CDR2 SASEGT. Trimming took off 2 bases at V and 1 base at J, with 12 bases between the two ends. CDR3 sequence: CASSESGDRSYEQYV. CDR3 in DNA: TGTGCCAGCAGTGAATCTGGAGACAGATCCTACGAGCAGTACGTC.

This clonotype was detected only a few times. The rearrangement joins TRBV6-5 to TRBJ1-2, with D uncertain. Germline values: CDR1 MNHEY, CDR2 SVGAGI. The germline V and J ends were trimmed by 1 base and 1 base, with 16 bases remaining between them. This CDR3 has 17 residues. In DNA, the CDR3 is TGTGCCAGCAGTTACTTATTGACATCGGGGAATAACTATGGCTACACCTTC. It is translated as CASSYLLTSGNNYGYTF.

This clonotype was picked up a small number of times. The chain has TRBV27 and TRBJ1-6; D remains ambiguous. With 8 bases removed from V and 9 bases from J, the gap between germline ends came to 20 bases. Germline assignment: CDR1 MNHEY and CDR2 SMNVEV (reference sequence). This CDR3 spans 15 amino acids. CDR3 amino acids: CASAPPGGVGSPLHF. The CDR3 DNA follows: TGTGCCAGCGCCCCCCCGGGTGGGGTTGGTTCACCCCTCCACTTT.

This clonotype was detected ten times or more. The CDR3 DNA reads as TGTGCCAGCAGCTTAGGGGGGGGCTCCTACGAGCAGTACGTC. This translates into CASSLGGGSYEQYV. The genes are TRBV7-6 and TRBJ2-7; 7 bases line up with TRBD2. CDR1 is SGHVS, CDR2 FNYEAQ, per germline. V shed 1 base and J 0 bases; nucleotides not matched to a gene: 0. The CDR3 is 14 amino acids.

This sequence joins TRBV6-6 and TRBJ1-1; D not certain. V gave up 7 bases and J gave up 3 bases, with 15 bases separating them. From germline, CDR1 is MNHNY and CDR2 SVGAGI (reference sequence). CDR3 length: 14 amino acids. The chain's CDR3 is CASINGVHHTEAFF. Written as DNA, the CDR3 is TGTGCCAGCATAAATGGCGTACATCACACTGAAGCTTTCTTT.

This clonotype was detected only a few times. This chain uses TRBV19 with TRBJ1-1; TRBD1 aligns across 7 bases. Germline CDR1 LNHDA, CDR2 SQIVND (reference sequence). The length of the CDR3 is 17 residues. V was pared by 5 bases and J by 2 bases, with 14 bases of the junction left unmatched. The CDR3 here is CASSSLGRGLENTEAFF. The CDR3 nucleotides are TGTGCCAGTAGTTCCTTGGGTAGGGGGCTAGAAAACACTGAAGCTTTCTTT.

J is TRBJ1-2 and V is TRBV10-1; no clear D gene. Germline V gene lookup returns CDR1 WNHNN and CDR2 SYGVQD (reference sequence). V shed 2 bases and J shed 8 bases, with 15 bases lying between them. The CDR3 loop spans 14 amino acids. DNA of the CDR3: TGCGCCAGCAGTGAGACCGACCAAAATCGAGGCTACACCTTC. It is translated as CASSETDQNRGYTF.

The DNA for the CDR3 is TGTGCCAGCAGTTCGACCGGGGGGCTTTCCTACAATGAGCAGTTCTTC. Encoded protein: CASSSTGGLSYNEQFF. This chain joins TRBV6-6 and TRBJ2-1, with a possible D match to TRBD2 (7 bases). Per germline, CDR1 MNHNY and CDR2 SVGAGI (reference sequence). The V and J ends lost 4 bases and 1 base respectively, with 14 bases between them. The CDR3 covers 16 residues.

This chain connects TRBV6-5 to TRBJ2-5; tentative D call: TRBD2 (5 bases). V shed 6 bases and J shed 2 bases, with 16 bases lying between them. CDR1 and CDR2 from the germline V gene are MNHEY and SVGAGI. The CDR3 loop spans 15 amino acids. The CDR3 coding sequence is TGTGCCAGCAGGCGACGACGGGGTTTTCAAGAGACCCAGTACTTC. Residues: CASRRRRGFQETQYF.

The J gene is TRBJ2-7, the V gene TRBV20-1; 8 bases fit TRBD1. The V and J ends lost 2 bases and 2 bases, in that order; junction bases with no gene match: 8. The CDR3 is 15 amino acids. Per the germline V gene, CDR1 is DFQATT and CDR2 is SNEGSKA (reference sequence). Here the CDR3 DNA reads TGCAGTGCTAGAAACCCGGGACAGGTACCCTACGAGCAGTACTTC. Residues: CSARNPGQVPYEQYF.

The rearrangement joins TRBV19 to TRBJ1-5; maybe TRBD1 (6 bases). The germline V and J ends were trimmed by 1 base and 0 bases, with 16 bases remaining between them. Germline CDR1 reads LNHDA; CDR2 reads SQIVND (reference sequence). This CDR3 has 18 amino acids. In nucleotides, the CDR3 is TGTGCCAGTAGTATAGGGTCGGCGGACAGTTATAGCAATCAGCCCCAGCATTTT. It is translated as CASSIGSADSYSNQPQHF.

The chain employs TRBV7-9 and TRBJ2-7, with TRBD1 as a possible D gene (5 bases). Germline V gives CDR1 SEHNR, CDR2 FQNEAQ (reference sequence). V was pared by 1 base and J by 7 bases, with 14 bases between. The CDR3 is 14 residues long. CDR3 loop: CASSLEVGPREQYV. Here the CDR3 DNA reads TGTGCCAGCAGCTTAGAGGTGGGGCCGAGAGAGCAGTACGTC.

The chain joins TRBV10-3 to TRBJ2-2; no firm D call. The CDR3 runs to 12 residues. CDR1 and CDR2 from the germline V gene are ENHRY and SYGVKD. V was trimmed by 8 bases and J by 7 bases, leaving 11 bases between them. The CDR3: CAIRSADGELFF. CDR3 DNA sequence: TGTGCCATCCGGAGCGCGGACGGGGAGCTGTTTTTT.

Only a few counts were recorded for this clonotype. The V gene is TRBV7-8, the J gene TRBJ1-4, with TRBD1 as a possible D gene (6 bases). This CDR3 region has 17 residues. Germline V gives CDR1 SGHVS, CDR2 FQNEAQ. V lost 5 bases and J 2 bases, leaving 18 bases between the germline ends. The CDR3 protein is CASSLYRALSTNEKLFF. The CDR3 DNA reads TGTGCCAGCAGCCTTTACAGGGCTTTGTCGACTAATGAAAAACTGTTTTTT.

V gene TRBV2 combines with J gene TRBJ1-1, with D perhaps TRBD1 (5 bases). V dropped 7 bases and J dropped 4 bases, with 16 bases sitting between them. The CDR3 totals 14 residues. CDR1 is SNHLY, CDR2 FYNNEI, per germline. CDR3 DNA sequence: TGTGCCAGCACCCCCAAGGGGCGGGTCACTGAAGCTTTCTTT. Protein: CASTPKGRVTEAFF.

This clonotype was detected only a few times. The CDR3 region has the DNA TGCAGTGCATCAGCCTCGTGGGGGCCCTATGGCTACACCTTC. Its translation: CSASASWGPYGYTF. The chain has TRBV20-1 and TRBJ1-2; possibly TRBD1 for D (6 bases). Germline CDR1 DFQATT, CDR2 SNEGSKA (reference sequence). This CDR3 has 14 residues. The V gene lost 6 bases and the J gene lost 4 bases, with 18 bases spanning the gap.

J is TRBJ1-5 and V is TRBV7-8; TRBD1 aligns across 7 bases. CDR3 length: 17 residues. V gave up 1 base and J gave up 0 bases; unmatched junction bases: 6. Germline lookup yields CDR1 SGHVS and CDR2 FQNEAQ. The DNA for the CDR3 is TGTGCCAGCAGCTTAGTACTCGGGACAGTTAGCAATCAGCCCCAGCATTTT. This encodes CASSLVLGTVSNQPQHF.

This clonotype was recorded at least ten times. V usage is TRBV7-8 and J usage is TRBJ1-1, with D perhaps matching TRBD1 (5 bases). The CDR3 contains 16 residues. Per germline, CDR1 SGHVS and CDR2 FQNEAQ. V was shortened by 5 bases and J by 2 bases, with 18 bases between the two germline ends. The CDR3 region has the DNA TGTGCCAGCAGCCCAATCCCCGGGACGGCAAACACTGAAGCTTTCTTT. Amino acids: CASSPIPGTANTEAFF.